This T cell receptor (beta chain) came from a study of blood T cell repertoires in COVID-19. Overall study: The United States, Italy and Spain were the sources of the acute and convalescent COVID-19 samples. T cells, B-cell-depleted T cells, or PBMCs supplied cDNA or gDNA.

This clone was detected only a few times. Germline V lookup: CDR1 SGDLS, CDR2 YYNGEE. Trimming at V came to 3 bases and at J to 7 bases, leaving 4 bases not matched to a gene. This CDR3 is 14 amino acids long. Original processing notes: Amplification of reference gene primers provided the estimated nucleated cell counts. TCRdb's table, derived via immunoSEQ multiplex PCR, lists solely in-frame clones and lacks some. V, J and clone size derive from that table, while D and trimming were established from the DNA sequence. In the table there are 93,000 or so clones, roughly 84% of which are singletons. Input material: peripheral blood. This chain connects TRBV9 to TRBJ2-2; the match to TRBD2 covers 9 bases. This clonotype originated in a human donor in a cohort sampled during active COVID-19. The DNA of the CDR3 is TGTGCCAGCAGCGCCGGGACTAGCATCGGGGAGCTGTTTTTT. Translating it yields CASSAGTSIGELFF.